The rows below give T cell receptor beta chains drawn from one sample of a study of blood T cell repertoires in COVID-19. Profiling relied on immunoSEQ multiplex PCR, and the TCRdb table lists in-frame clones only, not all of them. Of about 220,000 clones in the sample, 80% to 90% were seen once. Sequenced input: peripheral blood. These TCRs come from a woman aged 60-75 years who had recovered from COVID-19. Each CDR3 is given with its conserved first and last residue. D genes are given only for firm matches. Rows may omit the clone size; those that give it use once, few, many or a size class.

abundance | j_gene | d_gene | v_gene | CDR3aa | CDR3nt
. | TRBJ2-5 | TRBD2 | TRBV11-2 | CASSLTSGGASLETQYF | TGTGCCAGCAGCTTAACTAGCGGGGGGGCTTCATTGGAGACCCAGTACTTC
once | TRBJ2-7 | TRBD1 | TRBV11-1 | CASSQTGAEQYF | TGTGCCAGCAGCCAGACAGGGGCCGAGCAGTACTTC
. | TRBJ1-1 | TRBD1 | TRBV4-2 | CASSQGVPGQGAWDTEAFF | TGTGCCAGCAGCCAAGGGGTACCGGGACAGGGGGCTTGGGACACTGAAGCTTTCTTT
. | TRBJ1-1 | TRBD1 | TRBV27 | CASSPHRQGGADTEAFF | TGTGCCAGCAGTCCACATCGACAGGGAGGCGCGGACACTGAAGCTTTCTTT
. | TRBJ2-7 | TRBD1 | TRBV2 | CASSETGGIYEQYF | TGTGCCAGCAGTGAGACAGGGGGCATCTACGAGCAGTACTTC
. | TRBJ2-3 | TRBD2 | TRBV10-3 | CAINPAGGTDTQYF | TGTGCCATCAACCCAGCGGGGGGCACAGATACGCAGTATTTT
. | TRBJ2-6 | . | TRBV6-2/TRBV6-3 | CASSYSTIEDSGANVLTF | TGTGCCAGCAGTTACTCGACGATAGAGGACTCTGGGGCCAACGTCCTGACTTTC
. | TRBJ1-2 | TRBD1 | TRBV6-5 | CASTQGGASINGYTF | TGTGCCAGCACCCAGGGGGGCGCATCAATAAATGGCTACACCTTC
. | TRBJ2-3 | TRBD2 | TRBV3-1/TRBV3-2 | CASSLGTSGHTDTQYF | TGTGCCAGCAGCCTCGGGACTAGCGGACACACAGATACGCAGTATTTT
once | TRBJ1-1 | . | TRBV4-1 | CASSQAGRVDTEAFF | TGCGCCAGCAGCCAAGCTGGCAGGGTGGACACTGAAGCTTTCTTT